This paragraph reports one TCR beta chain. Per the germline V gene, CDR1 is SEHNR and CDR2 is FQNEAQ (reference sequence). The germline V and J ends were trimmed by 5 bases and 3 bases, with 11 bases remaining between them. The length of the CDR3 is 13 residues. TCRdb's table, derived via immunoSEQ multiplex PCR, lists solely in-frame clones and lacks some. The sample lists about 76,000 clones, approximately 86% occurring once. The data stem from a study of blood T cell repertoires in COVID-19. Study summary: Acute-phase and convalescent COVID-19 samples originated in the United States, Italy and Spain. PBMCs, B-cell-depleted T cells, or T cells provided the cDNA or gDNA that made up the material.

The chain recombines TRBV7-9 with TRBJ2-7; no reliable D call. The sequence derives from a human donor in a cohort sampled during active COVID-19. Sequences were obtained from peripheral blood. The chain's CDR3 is CASSHLTIYEQYF. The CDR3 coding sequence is TGTGCCAGCAGCCACCTTACTATCTACGAGCAGTACTTC.